These 12 T cell receptor beta chains came from one sample sequenced in a study of post-analysis software for immune sequencing data. Study results and caveats: Roughly 5 TRBV segments (TRBV5-6, TRBV5-1 and TRBV20-1 among them) occurred more frequently in patients than in controls.

Their antigens remain unidentified. Unique molecular identifiers had been added to the TCR beta cDNA libraries. TCRdb re-analysed the PCR reads in MiXCR, keeping a single row per CDR3 protein. In the table there are 650,000 to 850,000 distinct CDR3 sequences, about 57% of which are singletons. The sample taken for sequencing was blood. The receptors come from a girl aged 10-17 years with multiple sclerosis.

Concerning this clonotype itself: This clone may be a read error of a much larger clone one base away. For the CDR3, the DNA is TGCAGCGTTGAAATAGCCTACGAGCAGTACTTC. This codes for CSVEIAYEQYF. The rearrangement uses TRBV29-1 and TRBJ2-7; D call uncertain. The V gene lost 2 bases and the J gene lost 2 bases, with 4 bases spanning the gap. Per germline, CDR1 SQVTM and CDR2 ANQGSEA. CDR3 length: 11 amino acids.

In its sample, this clonotype was seen a few times. The J gene is TRBJ2-4, the V gene TRBV5-5; D is undetermined. The V end was cut by 1 base, the J end by 6 bases, with 8 bases between. The germline gives CDR1 SGHKS, CDR2 YYEKEE (reference sequence). This CDR3 region has 13 residues. The CDR3 protein is CASSLLPRNIQYF. Written as DNA, the CDR3 is TGTGCCAGCAGCTTGCTTCCGAGAAACATTCAGTACTTC.

This clonotype was seen a few times. The chain links TRBV5-1 to TRBJ1-2, with D possibly being TRBD1 (6 bases). CDR3 length: 15 residues. Trimming shortened V by 0 bases and J by 3 bases, and 12 bases separated the two germline ends. Germline CDR1 SGHRS, CDR2 YFSETQ. The CDR3 bases are TGCGCCAGCAGCTTGGGTGGGGGCTCGGACTATGGCTACACCTTC. As protein: CASSLGGGSDYGYTF.

The chain has TRBV20-1 and TRBJ2-3; 7 positions match TRBD2. Trimming cost V 5 bases and J 2 bases; bases outside gene matches: 10. The germline V gene encodes CDR1 DFQATT and CDR2 SNEGSKA (reference sequence). This CDR3 has 15 amino acids. Written as DNA, the CDR3 is TGCAGTGCTCAGCGGACTAGTGGTAACACAGATACGCAGTATTTT. This codes for CSAQRTSGNTDTQYF.

V gene TRBV28 combines with J gene TRBJ2-3; 7 bases align to TRBD1. The germline gives CDR1 MDHEN, CDR2 SYDVKM. The CDR3 contains 15 residues. The V gene end was trimmed by 5 bases and the J gene end by 1 base; junction bases not matched to a gene: 6. CDR3 nucleotides: TGTGCCAGCAGTCGGGACAGACTTGGCACAGATACGCAGTATTTT. It is translated as CASSRDRLGTDTQYF. Full variable domain (missing parts from reference TRBV28 and TRBJ2-3): DVKVTQSSRYLVKRTGEKVFLECVQDMDHENMFWYRQDPGLGLRLIYFSYDVKMKEKGDIPEGYSVSREKKERFSLILESASTNQTSMYLCASSRDRLGTDTQYFGPGTRLTVL.

V is TRBV12-3 or TRBV12-4 and J is TRBJ2-1, with 11 nucleotides matching TRBD2. Germline trimming cut 2 bases from V and 8 bases from J; bases unmatched to any gene: 2. This CDR3 region has 14 residues. For the CDR3, the DNA is TGTGCCAGCAGTTTAACTAGCGGGAGTTATGAGCAGTTCTTC. Protein sequence: CASSLTSGSYEQFF.

This chain joins TRBV20-1 and TRBJ2-7; D not resolved. The germline V gene has CDR1 DFQATT and CDR2 SNEGSKA (reference sequence). Deletions cut 2 bases from V and 2 bases from J, with 16 bases between. CDR3 length equals 15 residues. The CDR3 loop reads CSARSLLGGTYEQYF. CDR3 coding DNA: TGCAGTGCTAGATCCCTCCTTGGCGGCACCTACGAGCAGTACTTC.

This clonotype was detected only a few times. The genes are TRBV7-2 and TRBJ2-3; possibly TRBD1 for D (6 bases). The CDR3 has 15 amino acids. The germline V gene encodes CDR1 SGHTA and CDR2 FQGNSA. Trimming removed 0 bases from V and 0 bases from J, with 7 bases in between. The CDR3 bases are TGTGCCAGCAGCTTAGCCGGACAGAGCACAGATACGCAGTATTTT. Translation gives CASSLAGQSTDTQYF.

This chain connects TRBV20-1 to TRBJ2-7, with D maybe TRBD1 (8 bases). Germline V gene lookup returns CDR1 DFQATT and CDR2 SNEGSKA (reference sequence). Trimming removed 6 bases at V and 6 bases at J, with 18 bases between. The CDR3 length is 13 residues. The CDR3 loop is CSALRTGRGEQYF. CDR3 nucleotide sequence: TGCAGTGCCCTAAGGACAGGGAGGGGCGAGCAGTACTTC.

This clonotype was counted a few times. V usage is TRBV5-6 and J usage is TRBJ1-5; D perhaps matches TRBD1 (5 bases). This CDR3 has 15 residues. CDR1 SGHDT and CDR2 YYEEEE come from the germline V gene. Trimming pared 3 bases from V and 1 base from J, leaving 11 bases between. CDR3 loop: CASSSGEGSNQPQHF. As DNA, the CDR3 is TGTGCCAGCAGCTCGGGCGAGGGGAGCAATCAGCCCCAGCATTTT.

The chain couples TRBV29-1 to TRBJ2-1, with 8 bases fitting TRBD2. The CDR3 spans 14 residues. J gave up 9 bases and V 7 bases, and 14 bases lay outside the gene matches. Germline V gene sequence: CDR1 SQVTM, CDR2 ANQGSEA. The chain's CDR3 is CSALLRGVGGEQFF. CDR3 in DNA: TGCAGCGCGTTGCTGCGGGGGGTTGGTGGTGAGCAGTTCTTC.

This chain uses TRBV20-1 with TRBJ2-1, with D possibly being TRBD1 (5 bases). V was trimmed by 1 base and J by 2 bases, leaving 12 bases between them. The CDR3 length is 15 residues. Germline CDR1 and CDR2: DFQATT and SNEGSKA (reference sequence). The CDR3 DNA is TGCAGTGCTAGAGGGGCAGGGTGGCCCTACAATGAGCAGTTCTTC. Translated: CSARGAGWPYNEQFF.